The 16 T cell receptor beta chains in this list originate from one sample, sequenced in a study of blood T cell repertoires in COVID-19 (dated by TCRdb to 2020 to 2021). Libraries came from the immunoSEQ multiplex PCR assay. Drawn from immuneACCESS, this table holds only the in-frame rearrangements with V and J called that TCRdb kept. Clones are partly lost; checked studies trace under half to an unresolved V gene and leave the rest unexplained. The sample table records roughly 40,000 clones; under 85% of these occur just once. The leading ten clones occupy around a third of the sample. The sequencing input was peripheral blood. These receptors came from a woman of 80 years or more with acute or convalescent COVID-19.

The CDR3 here is CASSPGVQETQYF. The CDR3 nucleotides read TGTGCCAGCAGCCCCGGAGTTCAGGAGACCCAGTACTTC. The V and J genes are TRBV7-2 and TRBJ2-5; no firm D call. V dropped 5 bases and J dropped 5 bases, with 12 bases sitting between them. The CDR3 runs to 13 residues. Germline-derived CDR1 and CDR2 are SGHTA and FQGNSA.

In its sample, this clone was seen once. The gene calls are TRBV19 and TRBJ2-4, with 14 bases matching TRBD2. The V gene end was trimmed by 7 bases and the J gene end by 6 bases; junction bases not matched to a gene: 14. CDR3 length: 18 residues. Germline CDR1 is LNHDA and CDR2 is SQIVND (reference sequence). In DNA, the CDR3 is TGTGCCAGTACCCAGATAGGGACTAGCGGGAGTATCGGAAACATTCAGTACTTC. Its translation: CASTQIGTSGSIGNIQYF.

V usage is TRBV2 and J usage is TRBJ2-1; a weak D match, TRBD2 (6 bases). Germline V gene sequence: CDR1 SNHLY, CDR2 FYNNEI. The V gene lost 8 bases and the J gene lost 5 bases, with 22 bases spanning the gap. This CDR3 is 16 amino acids long. CDR3 protein: CASRWAGGPKNNEQFF. In DNA form, the CDR3 reads TGTGCCAGCCGTTGGGCTGGAGGGCCGAAGAACAATGAGCAGTTCTTC. The full variable domain, completed using reference TRBV2 and TRBJ2-1, is EPEVTQTPSHQVTQMGQEVILRCVPISNHLYFYWYRQILGQKVEFLVSFYNNEISEKSEIFDDQFSVERPDGSNFTLKIRSTKLEDSAMYFCASRWAGGPKNNEQFFGPGTRLTVL.

The chain recombines TRBV5-1 with TRBJ2-2; D gene ambiguous. The CDR3 has 13 amino acids. The V gene's germline CDR1 is SGHRS and CDR2 YFSETQ. The V and J ends lost 4 bases and 6 bases respectively, with 10 bases between them. DNA of the CDR3: TGCGCCAGCAGCAACGACAACCCCGGGGAGCTGTTTTTT. It translates to CASSNDNPGELFF.

The chain couples TRBV5-6 to TRBJ2-7; D perhaps matches TRBD1 (5 bases). The CDR3 has 13 residues. The germline gives CDR1 SGHDT, CDR2 YYEEEE. V lost 4 bases and J lost 3, with 11 bases in between. Written as DNA, the CDR3 is TGTGCCAGCAGCCGGGCCCAGGGCTACGAGCAGTACTTC. Amino acids: CASSRAQGYEQYF.

About this clone: Additional DNA sequences in this sample encode the identical CDR3. This chain joins TRBV6-2 or TRBV6-3 and TRBJ2-2, with 8 bases lining up with TRBD1. Unmatched junction bases numbered 8, after V lost 0 bases and J lost 5 bases. CDR3 length: 17 amino acids. CDR1 and CDR2 (germline): MNHEY, SVGEGT. CDR3 bases: TGTGCCAGCAGTTACTCGAGCAGGGGGCCCCCTACCGGGGAGCTGTTTTTT. It is translated as CASSYSSRGPPTGELFF.

CDR3 protein: CATSREGEVGEQYF. CDR3 nucleotides: TGTGCCACCAGCAGAGAGGGGGAGGTGGGCGAGCAGTACTTC. The chain carries TRBV15 and TRBJ2-7; a possible D gene is TRBD2 (6 bases). V shed 0 bases and J shed 6 bases, with 12 bases lying between them. CDR3 length equals 14 residues. In germline, CDR1 is LNHNV, CDR2 YYDKDF (reference sequence).

V and J are TRBV25-1 and TRBJ2-6; 8 bases are shared with TRBD1. CDR1 and CDR2 from the germline V gene are MGHDK and SYGVNS. Germline trimming cut 2 bases from V and 4 bases from J; bases unmatched to any gene: 1. CDR3 length equals 15 residues. The CDR3 nucleotides read TGTGCCAGCAGTGAACAGGGGGCCGGGGCCAACGTCCTGACTTTC. Amino acid sequence: CASSEQGAGANVLTF. The variable domain in full, completed from reference TRBV25-1 and TRBJ2-6, reads EADIYQTPRYLVIGTGKKITLECSQTMGHDKMYWYQQDPGMELHLIHYSYGVNSTEKGDLSSESTVSRIRTEHFPLTLESARPSHTSQYLCASSEQGAGANVLTFGAGSRLTVL.

The J gene is TRBJ2-5, the V gene TRBV7-2; D might be TRBD1 (5 bases). This CDR3 comprises 14 residues. Germline V gene data show CDR1 as SGHTA and CDR2 as FQGNSA. Trimming took 4 bases from V and 1 from J, leaving 10 bases between them. Written as DNA, the CDR3 is TGTGCCAGCAGCTCGCAGGGTTCCCAAGAGACCCAGTACTTC. This translates into CASSSQGSQETQYF.

This clone has a single count. J is TRBJ1-4 and V is TRBV30; tentatively, D is TRBD1 (5 bases). The CDR3 extends over 13 amino acids. Trimming pared 0 bases from V and 5 bases from J, leaving 7 bases between. Germline loops: CDR1 GTSNPN, CDR2 SVGIG (reference sequence). CDR3 residues: CAWSVRANEKLFF. CDR3 sequence (DNA): TGTGCCTGGAGTGTCAGGGCGAATGAAAAACTGTTTTTT. Drawing the rest from reference TRBV30 and TRBJ1-4, the complete variable domain is SQTIHQWPATLVQPVGSPLSLECTVEGTSNPNLYWYRQAAGRGLQLLFYSVGIGQISSEVPQNLSASRPQDRQFILSSKKLLLSDSGFYLCAWSVRANEKLFFGSGTQLSVL.

V and J are TRBV5-6 and TRBJ1-1; TRBD1 matches 7 bases. Losses at the gene ends were 2 bases for V and 5 bases for J; bases not matched to a gene: 18. The CDR3 runs to 18 residues. Germline CDR1 reads SGHDT; CDR2 reads YYEEEE. CDR3 loop: CASSFPGVPTGQRTEAFF. The CDR3 nucleotides are TGTGCCAGCAGCTTCCCGGGAGTTCCGACAGGGCAGCGGACTGAAGCTTTCTTT.

In regard to this clone: The sample holds other DNA sequences that translate to the same CDR3. This rearrangement joins TRBV3-1 (or the pseudogene TRBV3-2) to TRBJ2-7; 12 nucleotides line up with TRBD2. J gave up 7 bases and V 4 bases, and 8 bases lay outside the gene matches. The CDR3 has 15 residues. Germline CDR1 reads LGHDT; CDR2 reads YNNKEL (reference sequence). The CDR3 nucleotides are TGTGCCAGCAGCCTTCTAGCGGGAGGGCCGGGGGAGCAGTACTTC. Its protein is CASSLLAGGPGEQYF.

The chain combines TRBV7-8 with TRBJ2-1; TRBD2 matches 8 bases. V lost 3 bases, J lost 6 bases, and 13 bases stayed unmatched. CDR1 SGHVS and CDR2 FQNEAQ come from the germline V gene. This CDR3 comprises 17 residues. CDR3 sequence reads: CASSFRGGAGGTNEQFF. The CDR3 coding sequence is TGTGCCAGCAGCTTTAGGGGAGGGGCGGGAGGTACCAATGAGCAGTTCTTC.

The chain joins TRBV5-1 to TRBJ2-1; 7 nucleotides match TRBD1. Per the germline V gene, CDR1 is SGHRS and CDR2 is YFSETQ. V gave up 2 bases and J gave up 4 bases; unmatched junction bases: 6. CDR3 length equals 15 residues. The CDR3 spells CASSFTQGSYNEQFF. Written as DNA, the CDR3 is TGCGCCAGCAGCTTCACACAGGGGTCTTACAATGAGCAGTTCTTC.

The chain recombines TRBV4-1 with TRBJ2-3; 12 bases agree with TRBD2. The CDR3 spans 17 residues. V dropped 3 bases and J dropped 5; count of bases not matched to a gene: 9. Germline loops: CDR1 MGHRA, CDR2 YSYEKL. CDR3 coding DNA: TGCGCCAGCAGCCAGGAGACTAGCGGGAGAGGTAGAGATACGCAGTATTTT. Its translation is CASSQETSGRGRDTQYF.

A note on this clone: The junction and the germline gene differ at one end; a read error may be behind it. The rearrangement joins TRBV20-1 to TRBJ2-1, with TRBD2 identical over 11 bases. The CDR3 is 11 residues long. Germline-derived CDR1 and CDR2 are DFQATT and SNEGSKA (reference sequence). This CDR3 reads CSARSSGRPLF. The DNA of the CDR3 is TGCAGTGCTAGATCTAGCGGGAGGCCGCTCTTC.